One and the same sample provided the 9 T cell receptor beta chains below, sequenced in a study of blood T cells in healthy people across ages. Together with a sample-barcoded 5' primer, a J-beta primer mix was included in a second PCR lasting about 7 to 12 cycles. MiXCR, applied by TCRdb to the 5' RACE reads, yields one record per CDR3 protein. The data show 630,000 or so distinct CDR3 sequences, roughly 30% seen once. The specimen sequenced was blood. The receptors were sampled from a woman aged 80 or over in good health.

This clonotype was counted between two and nine times. One end of the junction is discordant with germline, which a read error may explain. The chain has TRBV7-7 and TRBJ2-1; the match to TRBD2 covers 12 bases. The CDR3 consists of 14 residues. Germline V gives CDR1 SSHAT, CDR2 FNYEAQ (reference sequence). The CDR3 protein is CASSSTSGGAEQFF. The DNA for the CDR3 is TGTGCTAGCAGCTCGACTAGCGGGGGCGCCGAGCAGTTCTTC. Using reference TRBV7-7 and TRBJ2-1 for the parts outside the CDR3, the full variable domain is GAGVSQSPRYKVTKRGQDVTLRCDPISSHATLYWYQQALGQGPEFLTYFNYEAQPDKSGLPSDRFSAERPEGSISTLTIQRTEQRDSAMYRCASSSTSGGAEQFFGPGTRLTVL.

For this clonotype: Given a much more abundant clone one base away, this may be a read error. This chain connects TRBV6-2 or TRBV6-3 to TRBJ2-5; the D call may be TRBD1 or TRBD2 (5 bases each). The DNA matches TRBJ2-7 better at its end, which makes the J call doubtful. The CDR3 loop spans 16 amino acids. CDR1 and CDR2 from the germline V gene are MNHEY and SVGEGT. Here the CDR3 reads CASSISRKGPLGEQYF. The CDR3 bases are TGTGCCAGCAGTATCTCCAGAAAGGGACCCCTCGGCGAGCAGTACTTC.

This clonotype was observed many times. This chain joins TRBV20-1 and TRBJ1-2; possibly TRBD1 for D (6 bases). The CDR3 loop spans 14 amino acids. V shed 2 bases and J shed 6 bases, with 16 bases lying between them. Germline V CDR1 and CDR2: DFQATT, SNEGSKA (reference sequence). Written as DNA, the CDR3 is TGCAGTGCTAGACCAGAACGGGACACACATGGCTACACCTTC. It is translated as CSARPERDTHGYTF.

The chain has TRBV12-3 or TRBV12-4 and TRBJ2-1; no clear D gene. V was shortened by 4 bases and J by 1 base, with 14 bases between the two germline ends. The CDR3 runs to 16 residues. The CDR3 is CASSSPGSRSYNEQFF. The CDR3, as DNA: TGTGCCAGCAGTTCTCCCGGCTCGCGGTCCTACAATGAGCAGTTCTTC.

This clonotype has a handful of counts. This chain uses TRBV5-1 with TRBJ2-3; D assignment may be TRBD1 or TRBD2 (5 bases each). V lost 3 bases, J lost 3 bases, and 14 bases lay in between. From germline, CDR1 is SGHRS and CDR2 YFSETQ. The CDR3 totals 15 residues. The CDR3 DNA reads TGCGCCAGCAGCTGGGTCGGGGCAGGGACAGATACGCAGTATTTT. It encodes CASSWVGAGTDTQYF. The full variable domain, with the rest looked up from reference TRBV5-1 and TRBJ2-3, is KAGVTQTPRYLIKTRGQQVTLSCSPISGHRSVSWYQQTPGQGLQFLFEYFSETQRNKGNFPGRFSGRQFSNSRSEMNVSTLELGDSALYLCASSWVGAGTDTQYFGPGTRLTVL.

This clonotype was detected ten times or more. The V gene is TRBV20-1, the J gene TRBJ2-1; 7 bases align to TRBD2. In germline, CDR1 is DFQATT, CDR2 SNEGSKA (reference sequence). V dropped 5 bases and J dropped 4; count of bases not matched to a gene: 8. The length of the CDR3 is 14 residues. This CDR3 is CSAAPAGSYNEQFF. The CDR3 DNA reads as TGCAGTGCTGCCCCAGCGGGGAGTTACAATGAGCAGTTCTTC.

Many counts were recorded for this clonotype. This may stem from a read error, because a much larger clone lies one nucleotide away. The chain is built from TRBV4-3 and TRBJ2-5; tentatively, D is TRBD2 (7 bases). The CDR3 consists of 18 residues. Trimming removed 0 bases from V and 11 bases from J, with 28 bases in between. Germline CDR1 is LGHNA and CDR2 is YSLEER. The CDR3: CASSQDHPRGGHYDEQYF. The CDR3 DNA sequence: TGCGCCAGCAGCCAAGATCACCCACGCGGGGGCCACTATGATGAGCAGTACTTC.

In its sample, this clonotype was seen a few times. The genes are TRBV2 and TRBJ1-1; weak D call: TRBD1 (6 bases). V gave up 6 bases and J gave up 4 bases, with 9 bases separating them. Germline values: CDR1 SNHLY, CDR2 FYNNEI. This CDR3 region has 12 residues. The CDR3 nucleotides are TGTGCCAGCAGACAGGGCACCACTGAAGCTTTCTTT. It specifies CASRQGTTEAFF.

This clonotype was counted between two and nine times. The rearrangement links TRBV7-2 to TRBJ2-5, with 7 bases matching TRBD2. This CDR3 contains 15 residues. The J segment lost 1 base and the V segment lost 2 bases, leaving 4 bases of the junction unmatched. Germline V gene sequence: CDR1 SGHTA, CDR2 FQGNSA. CDR3 protein: CASSLTSARQETQYF. In DNA form, the CDR3 reads TGTGCCAGCAGCTTAACTAGCGCCCGCCAAGAGACCCAGTACTTC.